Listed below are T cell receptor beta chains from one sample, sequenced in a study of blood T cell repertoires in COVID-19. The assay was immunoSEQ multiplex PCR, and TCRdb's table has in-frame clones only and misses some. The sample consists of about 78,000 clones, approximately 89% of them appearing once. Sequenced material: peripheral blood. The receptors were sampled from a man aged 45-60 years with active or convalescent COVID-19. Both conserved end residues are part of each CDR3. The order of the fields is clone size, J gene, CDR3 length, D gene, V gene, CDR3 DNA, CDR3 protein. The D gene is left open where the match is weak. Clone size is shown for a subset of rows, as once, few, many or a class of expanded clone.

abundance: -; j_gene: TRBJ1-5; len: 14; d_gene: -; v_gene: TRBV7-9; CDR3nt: TGTGCCAGCAGCTCACAGGGAGGGTATCAGCCCCAGCATTTT; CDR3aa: CASSSQGGYQPQHF
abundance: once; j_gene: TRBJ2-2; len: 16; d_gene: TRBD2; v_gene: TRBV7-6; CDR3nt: TGTGCCAGCAGCTTTACCCAGCGGGGGGCCGGCGGGGAGCTGTTTTTT; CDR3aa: CASSFTQRGAGGELFF
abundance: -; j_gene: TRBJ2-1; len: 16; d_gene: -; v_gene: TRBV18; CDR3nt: TGTGCCAGCTCACCCCTACGTGGAGCCCCTGACCATGAGCAGTTCTTC; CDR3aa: CASSPLRGAPDHEQFF
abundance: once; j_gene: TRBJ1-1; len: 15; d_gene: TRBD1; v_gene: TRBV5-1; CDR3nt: TGCGCCAGCAGCTTGGCCGGACAGGGACACACTGAAGCTTTCTTT; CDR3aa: CASSLAGQGHTEAFF
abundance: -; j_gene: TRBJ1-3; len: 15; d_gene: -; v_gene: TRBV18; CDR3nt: TGTGCCAGCTCACCCGGACAGCTCTCTGGAAACACCATATATTTT; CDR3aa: CASSPGQLSGNTIYF
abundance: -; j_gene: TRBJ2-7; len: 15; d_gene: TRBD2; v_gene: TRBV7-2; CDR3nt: TGTGCCAGCAGCTTATCTCTAGCGGGGGGTTACGAGCAGTACTTC; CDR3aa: CASSLSLAGGYEQYF
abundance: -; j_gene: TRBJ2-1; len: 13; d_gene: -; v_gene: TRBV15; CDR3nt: TGTGCCACCAGCAGAGGGGCCGGGGATGAGCAGTTCTTC; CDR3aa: CATSRGAGDEQFF
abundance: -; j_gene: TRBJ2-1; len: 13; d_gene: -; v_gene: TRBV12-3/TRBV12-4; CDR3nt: TGTGCCAGCAGTTTATCAGGGGCTGATGAGCAGTTCTTC; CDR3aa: CASSLSGADEQFF
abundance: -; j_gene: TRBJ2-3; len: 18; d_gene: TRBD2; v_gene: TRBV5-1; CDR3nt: TGCGCCAGCAGCAGGCCTAGCGGGGGGCTTTTTAGCACAGATACGCAGTATTTT; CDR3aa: CASSRPSGGLFSTDTQYF
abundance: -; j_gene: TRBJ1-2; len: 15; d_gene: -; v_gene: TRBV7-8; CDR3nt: TGTGCCAGCAGCTTATATTCGGAGACTTCGGGAGGCTACACCTTC; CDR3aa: CASSLYSETSGGYTF
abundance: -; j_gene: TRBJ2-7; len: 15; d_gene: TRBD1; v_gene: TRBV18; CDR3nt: TGTGCCAGCTCACCAGGGACAGTAAACTCCTACGAGCAGTACTTC; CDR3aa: CASSPGTVNSYEQYF
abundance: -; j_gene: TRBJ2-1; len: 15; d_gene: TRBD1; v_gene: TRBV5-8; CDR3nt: TGTGCCAGCAGCTCCCAGACAGGGGGCTGGAATGAGCAGTTCTTC; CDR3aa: CASSSQTGGWNEQFF
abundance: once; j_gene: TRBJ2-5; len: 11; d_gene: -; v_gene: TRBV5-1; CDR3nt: TGCGCCAGCAGCTTCGGAGAGACCCAGTACTTC; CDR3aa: CASSFGETQYF
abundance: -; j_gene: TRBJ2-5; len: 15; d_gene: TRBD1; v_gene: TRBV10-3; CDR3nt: TGTGCCATCAATTTCGGGACAGGGGGCCCAGAGACCCAGTACTTC; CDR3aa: CAINFGTGGPETQYF
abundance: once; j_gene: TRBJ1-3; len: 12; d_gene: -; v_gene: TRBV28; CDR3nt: TGTGCCAGCATCAATTCTGGAAACACCATATATTTT; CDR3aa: CASINSGNTIYF
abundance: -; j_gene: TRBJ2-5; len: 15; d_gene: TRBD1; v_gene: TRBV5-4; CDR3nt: TGTGCCAGCAGCTCGACAGGGGGGGGGCCAGAGACCCAGTACTTC; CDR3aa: CASSSTGGGPETQYF
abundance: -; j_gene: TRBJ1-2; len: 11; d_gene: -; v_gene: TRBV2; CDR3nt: TGTGCCAGCACCATGAACTATGGCTACACCTTC; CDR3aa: CASTMNYGYTF
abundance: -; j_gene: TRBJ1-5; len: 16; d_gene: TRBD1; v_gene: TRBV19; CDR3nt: TGTGCCAGTAGTCTCAACCGGGACAGTAGCAATCAGCCCCAGCATTTT; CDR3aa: CASSLNRDSSNQPQHF
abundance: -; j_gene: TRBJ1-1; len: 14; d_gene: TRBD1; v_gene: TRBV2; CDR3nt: TGTGCCAGCAGAATAACAGGGGTGGGGACTGAAGCTTTCTTT; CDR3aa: CASRITGVGTEAFF
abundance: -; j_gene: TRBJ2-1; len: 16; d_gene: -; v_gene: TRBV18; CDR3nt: TGTGCCAGCTCACCAGCCCAGACCCTGGGAGGCAATGAGCAGTTCTTC; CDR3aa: CASSPAQTLGGNEQFF
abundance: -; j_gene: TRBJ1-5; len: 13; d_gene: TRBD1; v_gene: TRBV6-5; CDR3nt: TGTGCCAGCAGGAGACAGGGGAATCAGCCCCAGCATTTT; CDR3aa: CASRRQGNQPQHF
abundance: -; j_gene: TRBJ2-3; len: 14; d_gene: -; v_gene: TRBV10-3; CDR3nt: TGTGCCATCAGTGATTCGGGGGGCGAAGATACGCAGTATTTT; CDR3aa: CAISDSGGEDTQYF
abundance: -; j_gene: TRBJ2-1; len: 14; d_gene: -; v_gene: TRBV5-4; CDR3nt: TGTGCCAGCAGCCCTGACAGGTTTTACAATGAGCAGTTCTTC; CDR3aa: CASSPDRFYNEQFF
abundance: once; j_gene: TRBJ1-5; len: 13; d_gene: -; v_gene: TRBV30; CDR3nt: TGTGCCTGGAGGGGGCAGACTGACCAGCCCCAGCATTTT; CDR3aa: CAWRGQTDQPQHF
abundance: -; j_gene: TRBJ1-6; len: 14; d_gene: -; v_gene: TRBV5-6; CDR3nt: TGTGCCAGCAGCTTAAGGGGACTTAGGCCACCCCTCCACTTT; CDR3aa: CASSLRGLRPPLHF
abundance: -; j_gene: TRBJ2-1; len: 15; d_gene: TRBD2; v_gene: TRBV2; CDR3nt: TGTGCCAGCAGCCTCCGGACTAGCGTCGCCAATGAGCAGTTCTTC; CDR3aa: CASSLRTSVANEQFF
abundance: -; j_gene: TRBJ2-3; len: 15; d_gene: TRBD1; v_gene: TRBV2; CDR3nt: TGTGCCAGCAGTGAACAGGGACAGGGATCAGATACGCAGTATTTT; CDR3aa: CASSEQGQGSDTQYF
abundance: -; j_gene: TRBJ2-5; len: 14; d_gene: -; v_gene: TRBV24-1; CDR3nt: TGTGCCACCAGTGACGCGGGCTCCCCTAGGACCCAGTACTTC; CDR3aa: CATSDAGSPRTQYF
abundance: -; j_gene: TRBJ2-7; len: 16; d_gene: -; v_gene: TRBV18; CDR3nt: TGTGCCAGCTCACCACCGTCCGGGTCATACGCCTACGAGCAGTACTTC; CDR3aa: CASSPPSGSYAYEQYF
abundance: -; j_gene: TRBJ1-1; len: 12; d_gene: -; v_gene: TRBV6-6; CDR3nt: TGTGCCACCCGGCAGGGGAACACTGAAGCTTTCTTT; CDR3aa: CATRQGNTEAFF
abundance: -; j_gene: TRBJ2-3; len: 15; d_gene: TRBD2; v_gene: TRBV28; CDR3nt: TGTGCCAGCAGTGCCAGTAGCGGGGTTACAGATACGCAGTATTTT; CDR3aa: CASSASSGVTDTQYF
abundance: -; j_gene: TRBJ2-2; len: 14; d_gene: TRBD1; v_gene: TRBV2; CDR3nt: TGTGCCAGCAGTCAGGGACAGATCACCGGGGAGCTGTTTTTT; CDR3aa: CASSQGQITGELFF
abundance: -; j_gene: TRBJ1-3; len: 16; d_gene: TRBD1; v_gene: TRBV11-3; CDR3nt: TGTGCCAGCAGTTTCGGGACAGGCGACTCTGGAAACACCATATATTTT; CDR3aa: CASSFGTGDSGNTIYF
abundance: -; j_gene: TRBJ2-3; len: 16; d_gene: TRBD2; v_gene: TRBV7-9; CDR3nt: TGTGCCAGCAGCTCCGGACTAGCGGGGGAGGCAGATACGCAGTATTTT; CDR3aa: CASSSGLAGEADTQYF
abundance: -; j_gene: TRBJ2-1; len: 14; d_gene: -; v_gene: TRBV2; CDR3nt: TGTGCCAGCCTGACAGAGAGCTCCTACAATGAGCAGTTCTTC; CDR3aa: CASLTESSYNEQFF
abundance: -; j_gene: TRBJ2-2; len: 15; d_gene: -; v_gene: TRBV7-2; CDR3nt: TGTGCCAGCAGCTTAATTCAGGGTTCGGGCGGGGAGCTGTTTTTT; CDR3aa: CASSLIQGSGGELFF
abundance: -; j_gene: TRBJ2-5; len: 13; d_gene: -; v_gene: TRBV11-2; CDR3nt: TGTGCCAGCAGCTTAGGGCACCAAGAGACCCAGTACTTC; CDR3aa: CASSLGHQETQYF
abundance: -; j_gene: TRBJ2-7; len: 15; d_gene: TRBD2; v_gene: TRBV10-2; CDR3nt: TGCGCCAGCAGTACCCTAGCGGGGGGATCCTACGAGCAGTACTTC; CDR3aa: CASSTLAGGSYEQYF
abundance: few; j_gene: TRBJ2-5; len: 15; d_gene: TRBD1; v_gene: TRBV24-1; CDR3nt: TGTGCCACCAGTGATTCTCGGACAGGCGAAGAGACCCAGTACTTC; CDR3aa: CATSDSRTGEETQYF
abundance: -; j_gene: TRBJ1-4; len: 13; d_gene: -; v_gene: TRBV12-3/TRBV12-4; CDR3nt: TGTGCCAGCAGTTTTAATCGGGGGGAAAAACTGTTTTTT; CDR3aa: CASSFNRGEKLFF
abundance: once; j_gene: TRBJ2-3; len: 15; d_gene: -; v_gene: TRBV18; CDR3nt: TGTGCCAGCTCACCACCGGGGCTCAGCACAGATACGCAGTATTTT; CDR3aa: CASSPPGLSTDTQYF
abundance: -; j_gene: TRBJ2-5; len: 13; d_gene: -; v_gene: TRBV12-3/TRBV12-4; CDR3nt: TGTGCCAGCAGTTTAACAGGGAAAGAGACCCAGTACTTC; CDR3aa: CASSLTGKETQYF
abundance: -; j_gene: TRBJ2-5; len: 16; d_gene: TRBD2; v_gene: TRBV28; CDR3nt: TGTGCCAGCAGTGGACTAGCGGGGGGTGTCGGGGAGACCCAGTACTTC; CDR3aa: CASSGLAGGVGETQYF
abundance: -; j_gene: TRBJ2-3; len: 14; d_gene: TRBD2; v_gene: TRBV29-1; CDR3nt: TGCAGCGTTGATAGCGGGGGACGCACAGATACGCAGTATTTT; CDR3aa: CSVDSGGRTDTQYF
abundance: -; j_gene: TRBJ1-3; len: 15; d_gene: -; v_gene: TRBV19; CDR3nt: TGTGCCAGTAGTATAGATACCGGGAATGGAAACACCATATATTTT; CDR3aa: CASSIDTGNGNTIYF
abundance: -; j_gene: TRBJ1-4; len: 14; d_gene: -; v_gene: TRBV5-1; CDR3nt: TGCGCCAGCAGCTTGGGCGGGAATAATGAAAAACTGTTTTTT; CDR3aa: CASSLGGNNEKLFF
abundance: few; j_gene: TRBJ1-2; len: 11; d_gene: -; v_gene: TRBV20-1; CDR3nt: TGCAGTGCTAGAGTCACAGGGCCGGACGCCTTC; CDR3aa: CSARVTGPDAF
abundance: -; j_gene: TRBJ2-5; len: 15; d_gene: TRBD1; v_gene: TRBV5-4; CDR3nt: TGTGCCAGCAGCTCGCCAGGGGGATCTGGGGAGACCCAGTACTTC; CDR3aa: CASSSPGGSGETQYF
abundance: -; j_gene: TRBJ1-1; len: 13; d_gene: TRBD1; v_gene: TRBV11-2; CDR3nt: TGTGCCAGCAGCCGACAGGGGGGGCCTGAAGCTTTCTTT; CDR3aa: CASSRQGGPEAFF
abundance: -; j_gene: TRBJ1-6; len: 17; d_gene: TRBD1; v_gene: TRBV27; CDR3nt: TGTGCCAGCAGTAAACGCGACTCGGGACAGCTCAATTCACCCCTCCACTTT; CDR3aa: CASSKRDSGQLNSPLHF